This passage covers 20 T cell receptor beta chains from one sample sequenced in a study of response to subunit inactivated influenza vaccine. From the RT-PCR reads, TCRdb called clonotypes with MiXCR, one entry per CDR3 protein. The sample consists of around 520,000 distinct CDR3 sequences, 12% of them appearing once. Sequences were derived from PBMCs from blood, sampled on the day of vaccination. These receptors originate from a man over 45 who received an inactivated influenza vaccine.

The chain employs TRBV28 and TRBJ1-1; TRBD1 might be the D (5 bases). Trimming took 5 bases from V and 0 from J, leaving 16 bases between them. The CDR3 contains 16 residues. CDR1 MDHEN and CDR2 SYDVKM come from the germline V gene. CDR3 nucleotide sequence: TGTGCCAGCAGTCCACCCCCCGGACAAATGAACACTGAAGCTTTCTTT. Translating gives CASSPPPGQMNTEAFF.

In this sample, this clonotype turned up many times. The gene calls are TRBV6-6 and TRBJ2-7; no clear D. Germline V gene lookup returns CDR1 MNHNY and CDR2 SVGAGI (reference sequence). V gave up 2 bases and J gave up 2 bases, with 7 bases separating them. The CDR3 loop spans 13 amino acids. This chain's CDR3 is CASSYDATYEQYF. The CDR3 nucleotides read TGTGCCAGCAGTTACGACGCCACCTACGAGCAGTACTTC.

The chain joins TRBV5-1 to TRBJ2-3; tentatively, D is TRBD1 (6 bases). Deletions cut 7 bases from V and 4 bases from J, with 19 bases between. CDR1 SGHRS and CDR2 YFSETQ come from the germline V gene. This CDR3 spans 15 amino acids. This CDR3 reads CASRIGQLNADTQYF. The CDR3 DNA sequence: TGCGCCAGCCGTATCGGACAGTTGAATGCAGATACGCAGTATTTT.

This chain links TRBV7-9 with TRBJ1-5; D perhaps matches TRBD1 (6 bases). The V and J ends lost 1 base and 1 base respectively, with 14 bases between them. Germline CDR1 reads SEHNR; CDR2 reads FQNEAQ (reference sequence). This CDR3 comprises 17 residues. The CDR3 region has the DNA TGTGCCAGCAGCTTAGGTGCGGGGGGCCAGAGCAATCAGCCCCAGCATTTT. Translation: CASSLGAGGQSNQPQHF.

The chain recombines TRBV10-3 with TRBJ2-4, with D unresolved. V lost 6 bases, J lost 7 bases, and 13 bases lay in between. Germline values: CDR1 ENHRY, CDR2 SYGVKD. The CDR3 extends over 13 amino acids. CDR3 sequence reads: CAISQALGNIQYF. CDR3 nucleotides: TGTGCCATCAGCCAGGCACTTGGGAACATTCAGTACTTC.

The V and J genes are TRBV20-1 and TRBJ2-7, with 8 bases fitting TRBD1. There are 13 residues in the CDR3. The V gene end was trimmed by 8 bases and the J gene end by 1 base; junction bases not matched to a gene: 7. CDR1 is DFQATT, CDR2 SNEGSKA, per germline (reference sequence). The CDR3 DNA follows: TGCAGTCCCGGACAGGGCGTATCCTACGAGCAGTACTTC. Translated: CSPGQGVSYEQYF.

This chain links TRBV2 with TRBJ2-3; possible D gene TRBD2, 6 bases. Between the trimmed V and J ends, which lost 2 bases and 2 bases, there was a span of 17 bases. Germline-derived CDR1 and CDR2 are SNHLY and FYNNEI. The CDR3 covers 17 residues. This CDR3 is CASSEWGGPKYTDTQYF. The CDR3 DNA sequence: TGTGCCAGCAGTGAATGGGGAGGCCCTAAATACACAGATACGCAGTATTTT.

This clonotype was detected a few times. The chain is built from TRBV15 and TRBJ2-1; D unresolved. Per germline, CDR1 LNHNV and CDR2 YYDKDF (reference sequence). Deletions cut 0 bases from V and 0 bases from J, with 6 bases between. This CDR3 is 15 amino acids long. This CDR3 reads CATSRDAVSYNEQFF. The CDR3 DNA follows: TGTGCCACCAGCAGAGATGCCGTCTCCTACAATGAGCAGTTCTTC. Variable domain in full (rest from reference TRBV15 and TRBJ2-1): DAMVIQNPRYQVTQFGKPVTLSCSQTLNHNVMYWYQQKSSQAPKLLFHYYDKDFNNEADTPDNFQSRRPNTSFCFLDIRSPGLGDTAMYLCATSRDAVSYNEQFFGPGTRLTVL.

The chain is built from TRBV21-1 and TRBJ2-1; TRBD1 is the table's D call, not checked against the DNA. TRBV21-1 is assigned pseudogene status. The CDR3 is made up of 16 amino acids. The CDR3 nucleotides read TGTGCCAGCAGCAGCCAGACAGAGATCTCCTACAATGAGCAGTTCTTC. Protein product: CASSSQTEISYNEQFF.

In this sample, this clonotype turned up a few times. V gene TRBV5-6 combines with J gene TRBJ2-1, with TRBD2 identical over 12 bases. CDR3 size: 16 residues. Unmatched junction bases numbered 5, after V lost 4 bases and J lost 3 bases. Per the germline V gene, CDR1 is SGHDT and CDR2 is YYEEEE. The CDR3 nucleotides read TGTGCCAGCAGCGACTGGACTAGCGGGATCTACAATGAGCAGTTCTTC. Amino acid sequence: CASSDWTSGIYNEQFF.

J is TRBJ2-1 and V is TRBV28; 7 nucleotides match TRBD2. V gave up 7 bases and J gave up 0 bases; unmatched junction bases: 9. CDR1 MDHEN and CDR2 SYDVKM come from the germline V gene. The CDR3 consists of 16 residues. The CDR3 nucleotides are TGTGCCAGCATCCCTGGCGGGAGTGTCTCCTACAATGAGCAGTTCTTC. This gives the protein CASIPGGSVSYNEQFF.

CDR3 DNA: TGTGCCAGCAGCTCCAGACAGGGAGGCACCGGGGAGCTGTTTTTT. This translates into CASSSRQGGTGELFF. V usage is TRBV3-1 and J usage is TRBJ2-2; D is possibly TRBD1 (7 bases). Germline CDR1 is LGHDT and CDR2 is YNNKEL (reference sequence). Trimming left V 5 bases short and J 4 bases short, with 14 bases between. This CDR3 comprises 15 residues.

V and J are TRBV6-2 or TRBV6-3 and TRBJ2-1; unclear D gene. Germline V gene lookup returns CDR1 MNHEY and CDR2 SVGEGT. Trimming left V 7 bases short and J 4 bases short, with 17 bases between. CDR3 length equals 15 residues. CDR3 sequence (DNA): TGTGCCAGCAAAAGGTCGATCCACCCATACAATGAGCAGTTCTTC. It is translated as CASKRSIHPYNEQFF.

The V gene is TRBV20-1, the J gene TRBJ2-5; TRBD2 aligns across 7 bases. CDR3 size: 14 residues. In germline, CDR1 is DFQATT, CDR2 SNEGSKA (reference sequence). Unmatched junction bases numbered 7, after V lost 4 bases and J lost 2 bases. CDR3 region: CSAIPLAEQETQYF. The CDR3 region has the DNA TGCAGTGCTATCCCTCTAGCGGAGCAAGAGACCCAGTACTTC.

The chain combines TRBV18 with TRBJ2-7; 7 bases are shared with TRBD1. The CDR3 runs 17 residues. The germline V gene has CDR1 KGHSH and CDR2 LQKENI. Unmatched junction bases numbered 16, after V lost 5 bases and J lost 3 bases. The CDR3 protein is CASSAIFRGQSYYEQYF. The CDR3, as DNA: TGTGCCAGCTCAGCCATCTTCCGGGGACAGAGTTACTACGAGCAGTACTTC.

This clonotype turned up a few times. The chain joins TRBV6-1 to TRBJ2-1; 8 positions match TRBD2. Trimming took 8 bases from V and 13 from J; bases not matched to a gene: 10. Looked up from germline, CDR1 is MNHNS and CDR2 is SASEGT. The CDR3 spans 12 residues. The CDR3 protein is CASQPESGGQFF. For the CDR3, the DNA is TGTGCCAGCCAGCCCGAGAGCGGGGGACAGTTCTTC.

This clonotype was recorded a few times. CDR3 sequence: CSARGRGNNEQFF. CDR3 in DNA: TGCAGTGCTAGAGGCCGAGGAAACAATGAGCAGTTCTTC. This rearrangement joins TRBV20-1 to TRBJ2-1; no clear D. This CDR3 has 13 amino acids. V was trimmed by 1 base and J by 5 bases, leaving 9 bases between them. Per the germline V gene, CDR1 is DFQATT and CDR2 is SNEGSKA (reference sequence).

The chain links TRBV5-1 to TRBJ1-5; no firm D call. The CDR3 spans 17 residues. Germline-derived CDR1 and CDR2 are SGHRS and YFSETQ. V lost 3 bases and J 0 bases, leaving 16 bases between the germline ends. CDR3 residues: CASSYSPTTNSNQPQHF. Here the CDR3 DNA reads TGCGCCAGCAGCTACTCCCCCACGACAAATAGCAATCAGCCCCAGCATTTT.

This sequence joins TRBV10-3 and TRBJ2-3; no reliable D call. Trimming took off 0 bases at V and 6 bases at J, with 13 bases between the two ends. The CDR3 has 15 amino acids. The germline V gene has CDR1 ENHRY and CDR2 SYGVKD. The CDR3, as DNA: TGTGCCATCAGTGAGTCGGTGGGTCCGGAGGATACGCAGTATTTT. It yields the protein CAISESVGPEDTQYF.

This clonotype was counted a few times. V usage is TRBV12-3 or TRBV12-4 and J usage is TRBJ2-6; TRBD1 is a possible D gene (5 bases). The CDR3 contains 15 residues. Trimming took 5 bases from V and 0 from J, leaving 8 bases between them. CDR3 in amino acids: CASSVDSSGANVLTF. The CDR3 nucleotides read TGTGCCAGCAGTGTCGACAGCTCTGGGGCCAACGTCCTGACTTTC.